This is a list of T cell receptor beta chains from one sample in a study of cytomegalovirus exposure and HLA in healthy donors. Data came from immunoSEQ multiplex PCR; TCRdb stores just in-frame clones and leaves some out. Among about 100,000 clones, around three quarters were seen once, and the ten largest hold about 3.1%. Sequencing was performed on PBMCs. The source of these receptors is a woman aged 35 to 49 in good health and CMV-seronegative. The CDR3 runs from the conserved cysteine through the conserved F or W. The D gene is left open where the match is weak. Clone size is shown for a subset of rows, as once, few, many or a class of expanded clone.

TRBJ1-6 TRBV7-2 . . CASSLTPGLDSPLHF TGTGCCAGCAGCTTAACTCCAGGGTTAGATTCACCCCTCCACTTT
TRBJ2-3 TRBV5-1 TRBD2 . CASSLAGTSGTDTQYF TGCGCCAGCAGCTTGGCCGGGACTAGCGGGACAGATACGCAGTATTTT
TRBJ1-1 TRBV7-9 . medium-sized CASSSGNGNTEAFF TGTGCCAGCAGCTCAGGGAATGGGAACACTGAAGCTTTCTTT
TRBJ1-4 TRBV2 TRBD1 . CASMGKGQGINEKLFF TGTGCCAGCATGGGGAAGGGACAGGGGATTAATGAAAAACTGTTTTTT
TRBJ1-1 TRBV7-7 . . CASSLDRNTEAFF TGTGCCAGCAGCTTAGACAGGAACACTGAAGCTTTCTTT
TRBJ2-7 TRBV29-1 . . CSVEGRDESYEQYF TGCAGCGTTGAAGGCAGGGATGAGTCCTACGAGCAGTACTTC
TRBJ2-7 TRBV11-2 . . CASSLGAASGYEQYF TGTGCCAGCAGCTTAGGCGCGGCAAGTGGCTACGAGCAGTACTTC
TRBJ1-6 TRBV27 . once CASSSGLTARYNSPLHF TGTGCCAGCAGTTCCGGACTCACGGCCCGTTATAATTCACCCCTCCACTTT
TRBJ2-5 TRBV11-2 . once CASSVTGTGVETQYF TGTGCCAGCAGCGTCACCGGGACTGGGGTAGAGACCCAGTACTTC
TRBJ1-1 TRBV19 TRBD1 . CATTDGTGGGAFF TGTGCCACGACCGACGGGACAGGCGGCGGAGCTTTCTTT
TRBJ1-1 TRBV9 . . CASSNGQRNTEAFF TGTGCCAGCAGCAACGGACAACGGAACACTGAAGCTTTCTTT
TRBJ1-2 TRBV29-1 . . CSAEPGLILHTF TGCAGCGCCGAACCGGGACTCATACTCCACACCTTC
TRBJ1-5 TRBV28 . . CASSFRGRHNQPQHF TGTGCCAGCAGTTTCCGAGGGCGGCACAATCAGCCCCAGCATTTT
TRBJ2-7 TRBV25-1 . . CASRAAAGEQYF TGTGCCAGCAGAGCGGCAGCGGGCGAGCAGTACTTC
TRBJ2-7 TRBV4-3 TRBD2 . CASSQGGTSGSYEQYF TGCGCCAGCAGCCAAGGGGGGACTAGCGGATCCTACGAGCAGTACTTC
TRBJ1-1 TRBV18 . . CASSPLTLENTEAFF TGTGCCAGCTCACCTCTGACACTGGAGAACACTGAAGCTTTCTTT
TRBJ2-3 TRBV30 . . CAWQIDTDTQYF TGTGCCTGGCAAATAGACACAGATACGCAGTATTTT
TRBJ2-1 TRBV28 . . CASSSPLGSYSRLGYNEQFF TGTGCCAGCAGTTCCCCCCTCGGGAGCTACTCGAGGTTGGGCTACAATGAGCAGTTCTTC
TRBJ2-5 TRBV19 TRBD2 . CASSKTSGEETQYF TGTGCCAGTAGTAAGACTAGCGGTGAAGAGACCCAGTACTTC
TRBJ2-3 TRBV5-8 . . CASSPGLSGGADTQYF TGTGCCAGCAGCCCTGGCCTTAGCGGAGGGGCAGATACGCAGTATTTT
TRBJ1-2 TRBV28 TRBD1 once CASSLGQVIMGLNYGYTF TGTGCCAGCAGCCTGGGACAGGTCATTATGGGACTTAACTATGGCTACACCTTC
TRBJ2-1 TRBV7-8 TRBD2 few CASSFLAGGAVDEQFF TGTGCCAGCAGCTTTCTAGCGGGGGGGGCTGTGGATGAGCAGTTCTTC
TRBJ1-1 TRBV19 . . CASSLSEGSGRTEAFF TGTGCCAGTAGCCTGAGTGAGGGCTCAGGAAGGACTGAAGCTTTCTTT
TRBJ2-7 TRBV7-9 TRBD2 . CASSLVASGRHEQYF TGTGCCAGCAGCTTAGTAGCTAGCGGGAGGCACGAGCAGTACTTC
TRBJ2-3 TRBV28 TRBD2 . CASSSLTSGSVVGQYF TGTGCCAGCAGTTCCCTGACTAGCGGGTCTGTTGTGGGGCAGTATTTT
TRBJ1-2 TRBV19 . . CASSISLSTANYGYTF TGTGCCAGTAGTATTTCCCTCTCAACAGCTAACTATGGCTACACCTTC
TRBJ1-6 TRBV9 TRBD1 . CASSRDRSSYNSPLHF TGTGCCAGCAGCCGGGACAGGAGCTCCTATAATTCACCCCTCCACTTT
TRBJ2-7 TRBV5-1 . . CASSLAESAYEQYF TGCGCCAGCAGCTTAGCAGAAAGCGCCTACGAGCAGTACTTC
TRBJ2-5 TRBV5-5 TRBD1 . CASSRGTAYQETQYF TGTGCCAGCAGCCGTGGGACAGCGTACCAAGAGACCCAGTACTTC